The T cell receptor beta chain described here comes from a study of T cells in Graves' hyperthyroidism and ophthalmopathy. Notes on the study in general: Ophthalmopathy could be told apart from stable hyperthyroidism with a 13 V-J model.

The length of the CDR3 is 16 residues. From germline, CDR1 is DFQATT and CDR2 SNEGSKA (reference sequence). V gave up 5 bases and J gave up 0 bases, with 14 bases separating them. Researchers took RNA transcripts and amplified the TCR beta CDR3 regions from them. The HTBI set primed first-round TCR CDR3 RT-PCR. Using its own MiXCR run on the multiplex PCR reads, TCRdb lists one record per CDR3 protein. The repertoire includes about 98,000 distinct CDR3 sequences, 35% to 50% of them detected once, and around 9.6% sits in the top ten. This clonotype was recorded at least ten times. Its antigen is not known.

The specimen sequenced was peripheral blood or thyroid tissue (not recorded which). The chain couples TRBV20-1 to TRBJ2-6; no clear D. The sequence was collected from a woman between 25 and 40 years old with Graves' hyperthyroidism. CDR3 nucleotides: TGCAGTGCTCCCTGGGATTCGAGCTCTGGGGCCAACGTCCTGACTTTC. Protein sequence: CSAPWDSSSGANVLTF.